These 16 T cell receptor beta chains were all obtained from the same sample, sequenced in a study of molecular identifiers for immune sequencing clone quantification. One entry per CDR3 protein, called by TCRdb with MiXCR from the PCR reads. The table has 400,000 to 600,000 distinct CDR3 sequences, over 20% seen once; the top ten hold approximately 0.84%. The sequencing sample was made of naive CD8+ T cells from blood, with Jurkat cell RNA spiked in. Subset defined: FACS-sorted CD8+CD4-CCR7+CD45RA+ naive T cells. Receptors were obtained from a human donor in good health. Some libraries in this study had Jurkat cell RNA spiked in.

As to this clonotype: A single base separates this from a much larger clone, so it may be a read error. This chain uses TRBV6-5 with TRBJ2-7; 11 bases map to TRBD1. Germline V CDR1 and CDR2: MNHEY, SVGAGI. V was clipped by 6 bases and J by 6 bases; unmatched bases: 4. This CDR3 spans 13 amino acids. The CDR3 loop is CASRYGTGGEQYF. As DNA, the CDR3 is TGTGCCAGCAGATACGGGACAGGGGGCGAGCAGTACTTC.

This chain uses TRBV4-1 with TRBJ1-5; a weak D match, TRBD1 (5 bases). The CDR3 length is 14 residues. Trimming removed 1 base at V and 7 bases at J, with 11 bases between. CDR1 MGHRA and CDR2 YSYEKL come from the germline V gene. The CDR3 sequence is CASSQAPGPQPQHF. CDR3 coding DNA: TGCGCCAGCAGCCAAGCTCCAGGGCCGCAGCCCCAGCATTTT.

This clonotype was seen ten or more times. The CDR3 DNA sequence: TGTGCCAGCAGCTTAGAGGAGGGGGCGACGGGGACTGAAGCTTTCTTT. Its protein product is CASSLEEGATGTEAFF. J is TRBJ1-1 and V is TRBV7-9, with 7 bases fitting TRBD1. This CDR3 has 16 amino acids. J gave up 5 bases and V 1 base, and 10 bases lay outside the gene matches. Germline CDR1 reads SEHNR; CDR2 reads FQNEAQ (reference sequence). The full variable domain, rest sourced from reference TRBV7-9 and TRBJ1-1, is DTGVSQNPRHKITKRGQNVTFRCDPISEHNRLYWYRQTLGQGPEFLTYFQNEAQLEKSRLLSDRFSAERPKGSFSTLEIQRTEQGDSAMYLCASSLEEGATGTEAFFGQGTRLTVV.

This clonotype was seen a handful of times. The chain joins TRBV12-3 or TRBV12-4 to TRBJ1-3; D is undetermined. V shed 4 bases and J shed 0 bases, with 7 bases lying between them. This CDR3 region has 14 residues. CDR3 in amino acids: CASSSLDSGNTIYF. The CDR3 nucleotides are TGTGCCAGCAGTTCTTTGGACTCTGGAAACACCATATATTTT.

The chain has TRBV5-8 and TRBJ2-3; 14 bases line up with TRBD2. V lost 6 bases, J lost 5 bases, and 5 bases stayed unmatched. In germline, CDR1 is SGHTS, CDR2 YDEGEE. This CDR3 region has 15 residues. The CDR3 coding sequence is TGTGCCAGCACGAGCGGGACTAGCGGGGGAGATACGCAGTATTTT. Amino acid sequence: CASTSGTSGGDTQYF.

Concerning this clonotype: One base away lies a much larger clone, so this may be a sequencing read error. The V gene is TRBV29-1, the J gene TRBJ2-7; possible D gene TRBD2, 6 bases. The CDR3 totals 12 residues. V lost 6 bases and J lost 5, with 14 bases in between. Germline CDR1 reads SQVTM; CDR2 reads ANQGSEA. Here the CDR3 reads CSVAGLSNEQYF. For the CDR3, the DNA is TGCAGCGTGGCGGGACTTAGTAACGAGCAGTACTTC.

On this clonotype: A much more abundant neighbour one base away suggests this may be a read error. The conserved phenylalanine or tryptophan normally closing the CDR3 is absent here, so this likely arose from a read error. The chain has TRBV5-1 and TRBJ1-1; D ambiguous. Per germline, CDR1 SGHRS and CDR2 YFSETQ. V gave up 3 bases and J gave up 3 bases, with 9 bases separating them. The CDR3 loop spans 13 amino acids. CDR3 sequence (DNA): TGCGCCAGCAGCTCCCCGCTAGACACTGAAGCTTTCCTT. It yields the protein CASSSPLDTEAFL.

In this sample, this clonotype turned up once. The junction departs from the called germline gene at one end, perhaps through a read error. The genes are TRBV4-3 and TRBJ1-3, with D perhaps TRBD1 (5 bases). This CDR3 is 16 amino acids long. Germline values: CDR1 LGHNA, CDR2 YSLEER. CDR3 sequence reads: CASSQDLDDGGSTIYF. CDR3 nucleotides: TGCGCCAGCAGCCAAGATTTGGACGACGGGGGAAGCACCATATATTTT.

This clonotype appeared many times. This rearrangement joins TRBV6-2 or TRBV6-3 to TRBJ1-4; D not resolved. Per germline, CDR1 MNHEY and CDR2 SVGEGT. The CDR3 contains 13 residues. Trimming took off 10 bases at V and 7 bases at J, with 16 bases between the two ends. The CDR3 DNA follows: TGTGCCACCCAAGGACCGCCGGGTGAAAAACTGTTTTTT. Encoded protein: CATQGPPGEKLFF.

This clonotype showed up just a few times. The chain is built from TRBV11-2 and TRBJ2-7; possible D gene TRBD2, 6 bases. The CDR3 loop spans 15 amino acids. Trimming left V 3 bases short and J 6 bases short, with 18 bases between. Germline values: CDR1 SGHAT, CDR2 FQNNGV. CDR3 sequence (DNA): TGTGCCAGCAGCTTGTCCTCGGGACTCACCCGCGAGCAGTACTTC. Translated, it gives CASSLSSGLTREQYF.

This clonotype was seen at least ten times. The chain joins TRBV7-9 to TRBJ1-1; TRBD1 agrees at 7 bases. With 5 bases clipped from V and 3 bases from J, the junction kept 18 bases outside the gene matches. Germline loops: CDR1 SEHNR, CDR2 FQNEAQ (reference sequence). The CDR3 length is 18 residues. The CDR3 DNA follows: TGTGCCAGCAGCCCGAGGACAGGTCCCTTCTTAGAGGACACTGAAGCTTTCTTT. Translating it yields CASSPRTGPFLEDTEAFF.

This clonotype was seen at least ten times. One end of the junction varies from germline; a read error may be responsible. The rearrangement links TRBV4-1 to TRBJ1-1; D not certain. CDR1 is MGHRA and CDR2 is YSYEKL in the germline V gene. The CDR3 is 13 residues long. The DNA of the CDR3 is TGTGCCAGCAGCCCAGCCGGGAACACTGAAGCTTTCTTT. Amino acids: CASSPAGNTEAFF.

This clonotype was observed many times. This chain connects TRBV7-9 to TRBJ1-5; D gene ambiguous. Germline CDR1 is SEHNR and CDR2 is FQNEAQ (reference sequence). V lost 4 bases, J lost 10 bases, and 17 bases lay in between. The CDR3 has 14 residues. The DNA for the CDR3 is TGTGCCAGCAGCTCGCCGACGCCGGGCCTACCCCAGCATTTT. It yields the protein CASSSPTPGLPQHF.

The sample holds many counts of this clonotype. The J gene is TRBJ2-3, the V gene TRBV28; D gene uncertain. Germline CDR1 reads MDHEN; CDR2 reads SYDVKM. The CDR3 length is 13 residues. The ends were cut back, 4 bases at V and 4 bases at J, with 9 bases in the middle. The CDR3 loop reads CASSSWGADTQYF. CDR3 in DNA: TGTGCCAGCAGTTCGTGGGGTGCAGATACGCAGTATTTT.

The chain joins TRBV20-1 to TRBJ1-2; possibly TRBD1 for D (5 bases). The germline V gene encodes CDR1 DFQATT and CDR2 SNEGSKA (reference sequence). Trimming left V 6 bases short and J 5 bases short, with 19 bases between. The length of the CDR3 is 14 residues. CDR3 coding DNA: TGCAGTGCCCCCAGTGGGGGGGTGGGGTATGGCTACACCTTC. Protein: CSAPSGGVGYGYTF.

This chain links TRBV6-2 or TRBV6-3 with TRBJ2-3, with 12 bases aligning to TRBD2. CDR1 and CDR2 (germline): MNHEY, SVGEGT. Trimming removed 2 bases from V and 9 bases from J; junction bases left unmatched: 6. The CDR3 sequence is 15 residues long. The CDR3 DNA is TGTGCCAGCAGTTACCTAGCGGGGGGGCCTGAGACGCAGTATTTT. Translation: CASSYLAGGPETQYF.